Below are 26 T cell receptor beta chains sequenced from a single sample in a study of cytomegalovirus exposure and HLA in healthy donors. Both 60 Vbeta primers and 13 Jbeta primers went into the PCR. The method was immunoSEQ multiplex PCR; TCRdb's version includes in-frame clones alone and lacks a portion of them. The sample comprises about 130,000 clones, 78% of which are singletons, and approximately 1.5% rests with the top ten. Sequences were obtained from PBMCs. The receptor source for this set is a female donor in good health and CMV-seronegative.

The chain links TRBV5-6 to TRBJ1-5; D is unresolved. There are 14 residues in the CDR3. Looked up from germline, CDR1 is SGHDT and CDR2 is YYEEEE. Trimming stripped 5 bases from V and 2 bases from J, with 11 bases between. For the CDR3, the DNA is TGTGCCAGCAGTTATTCCACGGGCAATCAGCCCCAGCATTTT. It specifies CASSYSTGNQPQHF.

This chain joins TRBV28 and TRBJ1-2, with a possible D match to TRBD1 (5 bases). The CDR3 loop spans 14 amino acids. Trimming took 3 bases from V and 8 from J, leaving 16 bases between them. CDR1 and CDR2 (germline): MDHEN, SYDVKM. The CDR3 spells CASSLGAGGLGYTF. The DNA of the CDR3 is TGTGCCAGCAGTTTGGGAGCGGGGGGACTGGGCTACACCTTC.

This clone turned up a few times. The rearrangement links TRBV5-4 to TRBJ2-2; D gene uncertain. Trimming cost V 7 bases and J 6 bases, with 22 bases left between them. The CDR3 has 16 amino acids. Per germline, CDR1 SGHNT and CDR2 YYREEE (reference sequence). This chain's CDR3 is CASALNVGGEAGELFF. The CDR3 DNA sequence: TGTGCCAGCGCCCTGAATGTGGGTGGTGAGGCCGGGGAGCTGTTTTTT.

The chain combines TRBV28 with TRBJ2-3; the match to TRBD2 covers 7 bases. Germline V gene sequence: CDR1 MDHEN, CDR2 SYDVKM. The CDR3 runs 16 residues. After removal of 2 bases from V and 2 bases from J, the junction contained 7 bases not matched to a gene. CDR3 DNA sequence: TGTGCCAGCAGTTTAGGGCTAGCGGCCACCACAGATACGCAGTATTTT. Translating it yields CASSLGLAATTDTQYF.

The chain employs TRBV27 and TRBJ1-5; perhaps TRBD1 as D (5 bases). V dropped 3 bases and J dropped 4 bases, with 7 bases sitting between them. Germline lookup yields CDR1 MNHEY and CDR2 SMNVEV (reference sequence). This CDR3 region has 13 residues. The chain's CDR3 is CASSFQGNQPQHF. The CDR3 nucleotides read TGTGCCAGCAGTTTCCAGGGAAATCAGCCCCAGCATTTT.

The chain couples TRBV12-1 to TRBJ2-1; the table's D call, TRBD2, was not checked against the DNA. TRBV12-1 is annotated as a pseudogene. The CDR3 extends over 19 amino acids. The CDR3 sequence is CASSFVGLADRCAYNEQFF. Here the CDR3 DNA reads TGTGCCAGCAGCTTCGTGGGACTAGCGGATAGATGCGCCTACAATGAGCAGTTCTTC.

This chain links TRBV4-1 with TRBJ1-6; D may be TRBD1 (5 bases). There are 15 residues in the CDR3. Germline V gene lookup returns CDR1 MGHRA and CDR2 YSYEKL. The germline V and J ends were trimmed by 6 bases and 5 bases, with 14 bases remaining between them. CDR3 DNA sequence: TGCGCCAGCAGTTTCACAGGTCTAGATAATTCACCCCTCCACTTT. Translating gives CASSFTGLDNSPLHF.

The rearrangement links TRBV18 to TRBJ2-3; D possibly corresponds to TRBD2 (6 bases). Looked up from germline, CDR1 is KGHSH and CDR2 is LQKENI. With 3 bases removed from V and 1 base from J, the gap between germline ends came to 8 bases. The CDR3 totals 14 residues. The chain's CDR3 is CASSPGLGTDTQYF. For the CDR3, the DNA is TGTGCCAGCTCACCGGGACTCGGCACAGATACGCAGTATTTT. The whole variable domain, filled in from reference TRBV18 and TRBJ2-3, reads NAGVMQNPRHLVRRRGQEARLRCSPMKGHSHVYWYRQLPEEGLKFMVYLQKENIIDESGMPKERFSAEFPKEGPSILRIQQVVRGDSAAYFCASSPGLGTDTQYFGPGTRLTVL.

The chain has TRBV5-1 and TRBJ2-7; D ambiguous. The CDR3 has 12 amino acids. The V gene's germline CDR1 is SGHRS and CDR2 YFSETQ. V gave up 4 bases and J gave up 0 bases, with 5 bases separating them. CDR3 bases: TGCGCCAGCAGCGATAGCTCCTACGAGCAGTACTTC. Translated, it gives CASSDSSYEQYF. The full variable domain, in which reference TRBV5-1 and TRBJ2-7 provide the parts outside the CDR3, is KAGVTQTPRYLIKTRGQQVTLSCSPISGHRSVSWYQQTPGQGLQFLFEYFSETQRNKGNFPGRFSGRQFSNSRSEMNVSTLELGDSALYLCASSDSSYEQYFGPGTRLTVT.

As DNA, the CDR3 is TGTGCCAGTAGTATAGGGCCGTCTAGCTACTACGAGCAGTACTTC. It translates to CASSIGPSSYYEQYF. The chain is built from TRBV19 and TRBJ2-7, with D tentatively TRBD2 (5 bases). The length of the CDR3 is 15 residues. Trimming removed 1 base from V and 3 bases from J, with 13 bases in between. The germline V gene has CDR1 LNHDA and CDR2 SQIVND (reference sequence). The full variable domain, rest sourced from reference TRBV19 and TRBJ2-7, is DGGITQSPKYLFRKEGQNVTLSCEQNLNHDAMYWYRQDPGQGLRLIYYSQIVNDFQKGDIAEGYSVSREKKESFPLTVTSAQKNPTAFYLCASSIGPSSYYEQYFGPGTRLTVT.

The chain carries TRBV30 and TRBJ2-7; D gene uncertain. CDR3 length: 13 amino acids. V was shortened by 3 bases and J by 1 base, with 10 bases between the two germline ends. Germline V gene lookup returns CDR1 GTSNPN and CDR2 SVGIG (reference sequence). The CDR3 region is CAWSSLMSYEQYF. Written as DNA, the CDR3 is TGTGCCTGGAGCTCCCTTATGTCCTACGAGCAGTACTTC.

CDR3 in amino acids: CAITNGQGETGELFF. The CDR3 DNA is TGTGCCATCACCAATGGACAGGGGGAGACCGGGGAGCTGTTTTTT. This chain links TRBV10-3 with TRBJ2-2; TRBD1 aligns across 10 bases. This CDR3 spans 15 amino acids. The germline V gene has CDR1 ENHRY and CDR2 SYGVKD. With 7 bases clipped from V and 5 bases from J, the junction kept 7 bases outside the gene matches.

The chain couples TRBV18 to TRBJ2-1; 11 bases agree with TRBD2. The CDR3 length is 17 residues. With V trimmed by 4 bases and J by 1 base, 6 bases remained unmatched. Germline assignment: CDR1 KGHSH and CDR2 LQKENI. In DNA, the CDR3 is TGTGCCAGCTCACAGCTAGCGGGAGGAGGGTCCTACAATGAGCAGTTCTTC. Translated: CASSQLAGGGSYNEQFF.

The CDR3 sequence: CASSQDLIAVEQYF. The CDR3 DNA sequence: TGTGCCAGCAGCCAAGATTTGATAGCAGTCGAGCAGTACTTC. This sequence joins TRBV4-2 and TRBJ2-7, with unresolved D. V was clipped by 0 bases and J by 6 bases, with 12 bases between them. Per germline, CDR1 LGHNA and CDR2 YNFKEQ. The CDR3 has 14 residues.

Here the CDR3 DNA reads TGTGCCAGCAGTCCAAGGACAGGGCTTAATGAAAAACTGTTTTTT. It translates to CASSPRTGLNEKLFF. The V call is TRBV27, the J call TRBJ1-4; 8 bases agree with TRBD1. Trimming at V came to 5 bases and at J to 4 bases, leaving 6 bases not matched to a gene. Germline assignment: CDR1 MNHEY and CDR2 SMNVEV (reference sequence). CDR3 length: 15 amino acids.

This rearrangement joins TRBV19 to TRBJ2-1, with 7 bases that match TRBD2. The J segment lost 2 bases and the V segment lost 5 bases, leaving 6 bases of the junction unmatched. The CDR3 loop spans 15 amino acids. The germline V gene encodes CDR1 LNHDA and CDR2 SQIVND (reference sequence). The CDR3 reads CASSRLAGAYNEQFF. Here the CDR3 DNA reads TGTGCCAGTAGTCGACTAGCAGGAGCCTACAATGAGCAGTTCTTC.

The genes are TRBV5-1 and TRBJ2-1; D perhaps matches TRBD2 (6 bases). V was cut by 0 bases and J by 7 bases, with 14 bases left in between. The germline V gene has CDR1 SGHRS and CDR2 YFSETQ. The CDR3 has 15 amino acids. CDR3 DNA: TGCGCCAGCAGCTTGGGGGGGTCGGGGAGGAATGAGCAGTTCTTC. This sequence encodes CASSLGGSGRNEQFF.

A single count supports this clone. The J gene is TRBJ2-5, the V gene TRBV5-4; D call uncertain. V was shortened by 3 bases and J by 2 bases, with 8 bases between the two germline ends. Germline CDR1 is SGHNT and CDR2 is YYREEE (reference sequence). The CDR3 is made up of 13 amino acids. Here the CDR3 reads CASSSRVQETQYF. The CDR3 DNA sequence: TGTGCCAGCAGCTCCCGGGTTCAAGAGACCCAGTACTTC. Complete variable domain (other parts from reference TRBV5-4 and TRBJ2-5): ETGVTQSPTHLIKTRGQQVTLRCSSQSGHNTVSWYQQALGQGPQFIFQYYREEENGRGNFPPRFSGLQFPNYSSELNVNALELDDSALYLCASSSRVQETQYFGPGTRLLVL.

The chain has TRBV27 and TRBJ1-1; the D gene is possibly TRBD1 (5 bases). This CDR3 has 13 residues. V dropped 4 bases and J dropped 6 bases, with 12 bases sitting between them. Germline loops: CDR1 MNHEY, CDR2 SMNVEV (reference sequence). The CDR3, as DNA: TGTGCCAGCAGTTCTCGCCGGGGGTCTGAAGCTTTCTTT. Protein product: CASSSRRGSEAFF.

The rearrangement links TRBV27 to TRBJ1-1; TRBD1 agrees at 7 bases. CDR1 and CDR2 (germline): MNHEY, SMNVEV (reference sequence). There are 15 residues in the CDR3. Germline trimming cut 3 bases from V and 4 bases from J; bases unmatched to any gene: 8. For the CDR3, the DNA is TGTGCCAGCAGTTTTCTGACCAGGGGGAGCACTGAAGCTTTCTTT. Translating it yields CASSFLTRGSTEAFF.

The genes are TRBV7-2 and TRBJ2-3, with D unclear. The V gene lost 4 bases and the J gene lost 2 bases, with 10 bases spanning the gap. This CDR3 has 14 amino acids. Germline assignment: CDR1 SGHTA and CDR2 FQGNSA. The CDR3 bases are TGTGCCAGCAGCTCGGTTACTTTCACAGATACGCAGTATTTT. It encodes CASSSVTFTDTQYF.

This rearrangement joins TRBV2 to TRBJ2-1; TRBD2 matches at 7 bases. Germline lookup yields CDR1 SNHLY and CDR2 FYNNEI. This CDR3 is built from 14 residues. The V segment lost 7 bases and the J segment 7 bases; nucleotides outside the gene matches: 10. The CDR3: CASTSGTMGNEQFF. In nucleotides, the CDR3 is TGTGCCAGCACCTCAGGGACTATGGGAAATGAGCAGTTCTTC.

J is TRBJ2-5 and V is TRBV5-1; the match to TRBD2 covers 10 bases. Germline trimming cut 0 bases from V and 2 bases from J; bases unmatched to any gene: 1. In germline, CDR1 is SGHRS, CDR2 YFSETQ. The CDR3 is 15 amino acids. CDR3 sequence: CASSLVLAGQETQYF. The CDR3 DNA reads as TGCGCCAGCAGCTTGGTACTAGCGGGGCAAGAGACCCAGTACTTC.

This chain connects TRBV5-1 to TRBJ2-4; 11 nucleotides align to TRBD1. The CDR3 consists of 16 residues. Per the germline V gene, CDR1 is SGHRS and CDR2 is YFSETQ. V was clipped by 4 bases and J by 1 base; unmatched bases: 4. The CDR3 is CASSEGQGDAKNIQYF. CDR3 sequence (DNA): TGCGCCAGCAGCGAGGGACAGGGGGACGCCAAAAACATTCAGTACTTC.

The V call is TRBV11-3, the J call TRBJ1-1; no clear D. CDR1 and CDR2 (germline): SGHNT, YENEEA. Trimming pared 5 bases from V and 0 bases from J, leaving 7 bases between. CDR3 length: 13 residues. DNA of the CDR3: TGTGCCAGCAGCCCGTCAGTGAACACTGAAGCTTTCTTT. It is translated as CASSPSVNTEAFF.

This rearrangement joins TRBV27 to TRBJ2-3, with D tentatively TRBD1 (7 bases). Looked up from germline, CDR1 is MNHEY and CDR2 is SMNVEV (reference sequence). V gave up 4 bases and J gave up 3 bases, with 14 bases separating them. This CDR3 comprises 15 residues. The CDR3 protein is CASSSAGGRTDTQYF. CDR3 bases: TGTGCCAGCAGTTCAGCAGGGGGGAGGACAGATACGCAGTATTTT.